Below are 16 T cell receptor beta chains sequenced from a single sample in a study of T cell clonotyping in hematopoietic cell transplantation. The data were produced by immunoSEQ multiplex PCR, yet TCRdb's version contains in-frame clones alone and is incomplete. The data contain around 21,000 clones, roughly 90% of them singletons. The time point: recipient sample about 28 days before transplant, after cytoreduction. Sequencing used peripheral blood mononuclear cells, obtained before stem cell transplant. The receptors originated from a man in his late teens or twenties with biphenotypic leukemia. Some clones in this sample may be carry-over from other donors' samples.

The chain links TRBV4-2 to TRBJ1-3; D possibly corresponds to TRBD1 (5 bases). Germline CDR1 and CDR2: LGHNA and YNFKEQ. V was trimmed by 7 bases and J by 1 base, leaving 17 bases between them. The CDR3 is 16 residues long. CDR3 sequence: CASKAGGIGSGNTIYF. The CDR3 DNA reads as TGTGCCAGCAAGGCTGGGGGTATAGGTTCTGGAAACACCATATATTTT.

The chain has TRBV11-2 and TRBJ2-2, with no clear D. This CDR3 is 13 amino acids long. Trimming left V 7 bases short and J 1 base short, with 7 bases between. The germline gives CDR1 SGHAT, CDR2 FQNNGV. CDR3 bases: TGTGCCAGCAATGGCGGGAACACCGGGGAGCTGTTTTTT. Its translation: CASNGGNTGELFF.

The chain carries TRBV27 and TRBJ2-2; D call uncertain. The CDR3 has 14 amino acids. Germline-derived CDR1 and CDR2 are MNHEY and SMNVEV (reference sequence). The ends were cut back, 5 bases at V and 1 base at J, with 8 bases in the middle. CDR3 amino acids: CASSPDGNTGELFF. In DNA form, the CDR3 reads TGTGCCAGCAGTCCTGACGGGAACACCGGGGAGCTGTTTTTT.

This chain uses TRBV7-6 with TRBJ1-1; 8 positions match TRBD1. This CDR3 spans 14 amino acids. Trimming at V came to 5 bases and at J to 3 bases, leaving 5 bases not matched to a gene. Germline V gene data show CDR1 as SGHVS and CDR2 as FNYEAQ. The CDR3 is CASSAGGEDTEAFF. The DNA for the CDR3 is TGTGCCAGCAGCGCAGGGGGCGAGGACACTGAAGCTTTCTTT.

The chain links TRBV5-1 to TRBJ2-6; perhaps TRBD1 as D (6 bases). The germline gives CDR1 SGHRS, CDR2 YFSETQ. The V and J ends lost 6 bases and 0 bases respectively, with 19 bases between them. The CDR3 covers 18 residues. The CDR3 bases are TGCGCCAGCACCTCCCCCCAGGACAGTAACTCTGGGGCCAACGTCCTGACTTTC. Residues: CASTSPQDSNSGANVLTF.

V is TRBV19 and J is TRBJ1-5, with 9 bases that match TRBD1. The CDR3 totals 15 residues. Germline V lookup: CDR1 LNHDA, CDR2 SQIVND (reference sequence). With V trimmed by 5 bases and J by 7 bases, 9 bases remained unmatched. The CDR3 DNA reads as TGTGCCAGTAGTCTCCAACGGACAGGGGACCAGCCCCAGCATTTT. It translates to CASSLQRTGDQPQHF. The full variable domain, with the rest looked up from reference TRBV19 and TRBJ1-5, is DGGITQSPKYLFRKEGQNVTLSCEQNLNHDAMYWYRQDPGQGLRLIYYSQIVNDFQKGDIAEGYSVSREKKESFPLTVTSAQKNPTAFYLCASSLQRTGDQPQHFGDGTRLSIL.

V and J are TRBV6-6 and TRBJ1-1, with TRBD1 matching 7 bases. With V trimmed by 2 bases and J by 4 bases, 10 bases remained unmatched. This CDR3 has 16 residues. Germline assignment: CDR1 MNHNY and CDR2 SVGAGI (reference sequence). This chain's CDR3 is CASSYGPGGLVTEAFF. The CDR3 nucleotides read TGTGCCAGCAGTTACGGGCCAGGGGGTTTGGTCACTGAAGCTTTCTTT.

The CDR3 is CASRASGGYNEQFF. DNA for the CDR3: TGTGCCAGCAGGGCTAGCGGGGGTTACAATGAGCAGTTCTTC. The J gene is TRBJ2-1, the V gene TRBV6-1, with TRBD2 identical over 10 bases. The ends lost 6 bases at V and 4 bases at J; junction bases unmatched: 3. CDR3 length: 14 residues. Germline-derived CDR1 and CDR2 are MNHNS and SASEGT.

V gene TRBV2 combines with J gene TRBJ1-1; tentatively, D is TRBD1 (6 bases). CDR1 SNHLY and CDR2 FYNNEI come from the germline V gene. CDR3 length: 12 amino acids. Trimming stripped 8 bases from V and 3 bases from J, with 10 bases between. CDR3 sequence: CASRGQHTEAFF. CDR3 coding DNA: TGTGCCAGCCGTGGACAGCACACTGAAGCTTTCTTT.

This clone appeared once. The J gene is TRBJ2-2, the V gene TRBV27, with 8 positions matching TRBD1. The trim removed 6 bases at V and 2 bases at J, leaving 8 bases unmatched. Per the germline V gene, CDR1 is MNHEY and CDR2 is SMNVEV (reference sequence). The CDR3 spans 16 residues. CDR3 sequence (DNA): TGTGCCAGCAGCGGACAGGGTTACCTCAACACCGGGGAGCTGTTTTTT. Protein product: CASSGQGYLNTGELFF.

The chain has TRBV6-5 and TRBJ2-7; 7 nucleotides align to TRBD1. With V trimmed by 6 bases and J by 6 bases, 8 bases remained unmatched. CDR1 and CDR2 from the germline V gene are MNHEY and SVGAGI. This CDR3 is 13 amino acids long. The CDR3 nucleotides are TGTGCCAGCAGATGGCACAACAGGGGCGAGCAGTACTTC. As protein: CASRWHNRGEQYF.

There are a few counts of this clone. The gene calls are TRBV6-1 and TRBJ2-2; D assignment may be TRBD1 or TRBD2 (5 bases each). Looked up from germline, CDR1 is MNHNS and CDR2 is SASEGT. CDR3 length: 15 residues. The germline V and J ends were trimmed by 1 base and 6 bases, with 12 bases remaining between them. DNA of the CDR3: TGTGCCAGCAGTGAAGAGTCGGGACCCGCCGGGGAGCTGTTTTTT. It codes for CASSEESGPAGELFF.

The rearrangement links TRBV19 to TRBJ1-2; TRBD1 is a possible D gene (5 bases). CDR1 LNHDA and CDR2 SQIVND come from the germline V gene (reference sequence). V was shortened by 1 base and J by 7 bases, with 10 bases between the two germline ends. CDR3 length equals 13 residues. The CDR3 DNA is TGTGCCAGTAGTATAGGGACCCAGGGTGGCTACACCTTC. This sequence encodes CASSIGTQGGYTF.

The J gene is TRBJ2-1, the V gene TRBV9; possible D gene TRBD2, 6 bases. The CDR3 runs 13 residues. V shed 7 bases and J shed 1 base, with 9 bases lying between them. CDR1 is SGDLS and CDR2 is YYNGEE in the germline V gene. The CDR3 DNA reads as TGTGCCAGCGGGAGGAAATCCTACAATGAGCAGTTCTTC. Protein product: CASGRKSYNEQFF.

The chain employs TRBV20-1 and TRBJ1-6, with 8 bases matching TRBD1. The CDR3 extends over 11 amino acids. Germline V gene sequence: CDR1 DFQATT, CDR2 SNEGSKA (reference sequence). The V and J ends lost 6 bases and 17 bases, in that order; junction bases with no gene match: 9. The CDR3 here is CSAGGDRTFHF. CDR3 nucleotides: TGCAGTGCAGGGGGGGACAGGACCTTCCACTTT.

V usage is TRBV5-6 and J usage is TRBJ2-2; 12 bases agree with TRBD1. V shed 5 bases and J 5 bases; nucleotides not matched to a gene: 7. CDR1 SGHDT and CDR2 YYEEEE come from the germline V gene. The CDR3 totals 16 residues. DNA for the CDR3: TGTGCCAGCAGACGGCTGGGACAGGGGGCAACCGGGGAGCTGTTTTTT. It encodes CASRRLGQGATGELFF.